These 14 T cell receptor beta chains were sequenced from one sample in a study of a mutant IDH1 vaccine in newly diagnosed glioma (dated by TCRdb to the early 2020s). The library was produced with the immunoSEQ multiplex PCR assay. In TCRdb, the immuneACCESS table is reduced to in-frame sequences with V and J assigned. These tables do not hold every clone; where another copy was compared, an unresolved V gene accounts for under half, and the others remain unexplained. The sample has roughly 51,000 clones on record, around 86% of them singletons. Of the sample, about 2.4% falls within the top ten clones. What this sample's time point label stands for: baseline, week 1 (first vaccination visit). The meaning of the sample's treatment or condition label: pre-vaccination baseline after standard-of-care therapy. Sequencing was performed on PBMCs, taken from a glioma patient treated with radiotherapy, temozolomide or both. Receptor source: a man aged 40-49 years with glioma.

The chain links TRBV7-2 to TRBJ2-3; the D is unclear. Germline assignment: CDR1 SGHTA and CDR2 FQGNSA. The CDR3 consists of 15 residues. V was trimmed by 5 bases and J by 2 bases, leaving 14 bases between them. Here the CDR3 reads CASSPFAADTDTQYF. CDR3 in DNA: TGTGCCAGCAGCCCTTTTGCAGCAGACACAGATACGCAGTATTTT.

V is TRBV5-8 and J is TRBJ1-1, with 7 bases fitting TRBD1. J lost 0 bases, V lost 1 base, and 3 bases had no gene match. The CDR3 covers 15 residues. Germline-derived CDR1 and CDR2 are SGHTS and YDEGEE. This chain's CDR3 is CASSLLGQLNTEAFF. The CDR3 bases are TGTGCCAGCAGCTTGCTGGGACAGCTGAACACTGAAGCTTTCTTT.

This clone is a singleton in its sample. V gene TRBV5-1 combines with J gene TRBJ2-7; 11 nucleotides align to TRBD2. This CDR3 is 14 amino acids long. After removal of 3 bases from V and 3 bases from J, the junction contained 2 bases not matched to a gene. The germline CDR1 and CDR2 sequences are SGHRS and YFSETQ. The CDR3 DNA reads TGCGCCAGCAGCTCTACTAGCGGGAGCTACGAGCAGTACTTC. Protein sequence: CASSSTSGSYEQYF.

As DNA, the CDR3 is TGCAGCGTTGAAGATCCTTGGACTAGCGGGAGCAACGAGCAGTACTTC. Translation gives CSVEDPWTSGSNEQYF. The genes are TRBV29-1 and TRBJ2-7; 13 bases match TRBD2. CDR3 length: 16 residues. The V gene's germline CDR1 is SQVTM and CDR2 ANQGSEA. V lost 0 bases, J lost 5 bases, and 7 bases stayed unmatched.

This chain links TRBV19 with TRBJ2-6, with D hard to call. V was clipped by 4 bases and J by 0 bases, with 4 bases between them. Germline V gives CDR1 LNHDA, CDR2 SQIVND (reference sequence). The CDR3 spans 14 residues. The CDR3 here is CASSKGSGANVLTF. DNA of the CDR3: TGTGCCAGTAGTAAAGGCTCTGGGGCCAACGTCCTGACTTTC.

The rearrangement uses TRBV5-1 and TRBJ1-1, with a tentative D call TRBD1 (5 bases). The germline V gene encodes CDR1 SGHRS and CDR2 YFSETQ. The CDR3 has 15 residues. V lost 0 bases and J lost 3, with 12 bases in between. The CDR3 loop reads CASSLVWGGDTEAFF. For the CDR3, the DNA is TGCGCCAGCAGCTTGGTGTGGGGGGGGGACACTGAAGCTTTCTTT.

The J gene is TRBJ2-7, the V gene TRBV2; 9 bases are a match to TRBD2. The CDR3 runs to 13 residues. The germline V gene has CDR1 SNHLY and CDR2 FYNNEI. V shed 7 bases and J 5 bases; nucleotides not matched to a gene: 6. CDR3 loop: CASKAGGTHEQYF. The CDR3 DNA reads TGTGCCAGCAAAGCGGGAGGTACCCACGAGCAGTACTTC.

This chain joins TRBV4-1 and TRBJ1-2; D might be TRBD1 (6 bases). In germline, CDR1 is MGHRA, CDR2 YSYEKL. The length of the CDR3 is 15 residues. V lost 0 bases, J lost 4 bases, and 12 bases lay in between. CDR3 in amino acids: CASSQDLGGGYGYTF. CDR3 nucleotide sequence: TGCGCCAGCAGCCAAGATTTAGGAGGGGGCTATGGCTACACCTTC.

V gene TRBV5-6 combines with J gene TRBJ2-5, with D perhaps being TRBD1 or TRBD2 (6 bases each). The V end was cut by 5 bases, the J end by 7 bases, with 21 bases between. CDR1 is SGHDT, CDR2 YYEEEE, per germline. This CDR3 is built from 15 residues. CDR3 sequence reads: CASSSRWGARGTQYF. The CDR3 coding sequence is TGTGCCAGCAGTTCCAGATGGGGGGCCAGAGGGACCCAGTACTTC. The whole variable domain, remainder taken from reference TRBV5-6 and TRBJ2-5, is DAGVTQSPTHLIKTRGQQVTLRCSPKSGHDTVSWYQQALGQGPQFIFQYYEEEERQRGNFPDRFSGHQFPNYSSELNVNALLLGDSALYLCASSSRWGARGTQYFGPGTRLLVL.

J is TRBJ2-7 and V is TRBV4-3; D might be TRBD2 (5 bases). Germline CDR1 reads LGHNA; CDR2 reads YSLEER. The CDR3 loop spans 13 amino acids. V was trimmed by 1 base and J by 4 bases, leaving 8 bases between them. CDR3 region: CASSQGLAYEQYF. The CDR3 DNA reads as TGCGCCAGCAGCCAAGGTCTAGCTTACGAGCAGTACTTC.

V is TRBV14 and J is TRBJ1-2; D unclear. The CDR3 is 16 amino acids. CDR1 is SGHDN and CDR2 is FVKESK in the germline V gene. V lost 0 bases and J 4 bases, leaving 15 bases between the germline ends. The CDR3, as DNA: TGTGCCAGCAGCCAAGATGAGTCTAGCAACGCCTATGGCTACACCTTC. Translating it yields CASSQDESSNAYGYTF.

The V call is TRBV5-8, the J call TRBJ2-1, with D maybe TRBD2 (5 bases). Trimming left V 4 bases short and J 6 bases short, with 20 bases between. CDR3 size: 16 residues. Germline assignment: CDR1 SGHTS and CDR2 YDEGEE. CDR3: CASSQALVRVVNEQFF. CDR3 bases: TGTGCCAGCAGCCAAGCACTAGTGAGGGTTGTCAATGAGCAGTTCTTC.

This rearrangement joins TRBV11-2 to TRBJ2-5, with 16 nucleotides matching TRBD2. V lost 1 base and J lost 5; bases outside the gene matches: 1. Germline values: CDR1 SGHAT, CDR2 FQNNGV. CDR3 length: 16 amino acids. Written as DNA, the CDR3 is TGTGCCAGCAGCTTAGGGGGACTAGCGGGAGGGGAGACCCAGTACTTC. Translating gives CASSLGGLAGGETQYF.

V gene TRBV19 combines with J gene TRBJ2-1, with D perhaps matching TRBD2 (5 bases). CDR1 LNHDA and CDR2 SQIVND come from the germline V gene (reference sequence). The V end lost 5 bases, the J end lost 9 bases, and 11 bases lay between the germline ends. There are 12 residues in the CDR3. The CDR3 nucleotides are TGTGCCAGTAGTGTCTTAGGGAGTGAGCAGTTCTTC. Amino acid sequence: CASSVLGSEQFF.